This paragraph covers one TCR beta chain sequence. Sequenced by immunoSEQ multiplex PCR; TCRdb stores in-frame clones only, minus some. Here the sample spans approximately 70,000 clones, approximately 93% being singletons. This entry is derived from a study of technical replicates of blood from several donors. The CDR3 totals 15 residues. Trimming cost V 7 bases and J 4 bases; bases outside gene matches: 11. Germline loops: CDR1 SNHLY, CDR2 FYNNEI. The sample was T cells isolated from PBMCs. This receptor was obtained from a human donor in good health. This rearrangement joins TRBV2 to TRBJ2-3, with TRBD2 matching over 7 bases. Here the CDR3 reads CASTSGREIADTQYF. CDR3 in DNA: TGTGCCAGCACCTCGGGGCGGGAGATCGCAGATACGCAGTATTTT.